The T cell receptor beta chain described here comes from a study of beta chain features in type 1 diabetes. Points from the study as a whole: Type 1 diabetes patients showed a moderate but significant shortening of TCRB CDR3s in all four CD4+ subsets.

Germline V gene lookup returns CDR1 SGHRS and CDR2 YFSETQ. The CDR3 has 15 amino acids. V was clipped by 4 bases and J by 7 bases, with 18 bases between them. With regard to this clone: Its antigen is not identified.

The whole isolated RNA underwent reverse transcription, so sequencing captured expressed TCRB transcripts. Measured with immunoSEQ multiplex PCR; TCRdb has only the in-frame clones, and not every one. Here the sample spans about 280,000 clones, approximately 15% being singletons. The receptor was isolated from a man between 18 and 29 years old with type 1 diabetes. The chain joins TRBV5-1 to TRBJ2-4, with D maybe TRBD1 (6 bases). What was sequenced was naive CD4+ T cells from blood. The CDR3 DNA follows: TGCGCCAGCAGCCAAATGATGTCAGGGGAGAACATTCAGTACTTC. Its translation: CASSQMMSGENIQYF.